The clone carrying this TCR beta chain appeared a few times. This record comes from a study of blood T cell repertoires in COVID-19. About the study: The United States, Italy and Spain supplied acute and convalescent COVID-19 samples. T cells, B-cell-depleted T cells, or PBMCs supplied cDNA or gDNA.

As handled by the study authors: For nucleated cells, counts were estimated from reference gene primer amplification. Only in-frame clones appear in the TCRdb table, and some are missing; sequencing was by immunoSEQ multiplex PCR. V and J calls plus clone size are reproduced from that table; the DNA served to infer D and trimming. The table lists around 70,000 clones, approximately 86% of them singletons, with under 7% in the top ten. Trimming left V 3 bases short and J 4 bases short, with 6 bases between. From germline, CDR1 is SNHLY and CDR2 FYNNEI. This CDR3 comprises 13 residues. The receptor comes from a man in his sixties with acute or convalescent COVID-19. Sequencing was performed on peripheral blood. The V call is TRBV2, the J call TRBJ2-2, with no clear D. This CDR3 reads CASSDFSTGELFF. DNA of the CDR3: TGTGCCAGCAGTGACTTCAGCACCGGGGAGCTGTTTTTT.